This entry lists 19 T cell receptor beta chains sequenced from one sample in a study of control samples from healthy donors and cancer patients. TCRdb's table, derived via immunoSEQ multiplex PCR, lists solely in-frame clones and lacks some. This table holds tens of thousands of clones, around 92% found once. The sequenced sample consisted of PBMCs. All receptors derive from a man in his forties or fifties with lung cancer.

The genes are TRBV6-6 and TRBJ2-1; D is unclear. V dropped 6 bases and J dropped 8 bases, with 17 bases sitting between them. The V gene's germline CDR1 is MNHNY and CDR2 SVGAGI (reference sequence). The length of the CDR3 is 14 residues. The DNA for the CDR3 is TGTGCCAGCAGGTCGATGTGGGCCCGGGATGAGCAGTTCTTC. Its translation: CASRSMWARDEQFF.

V usage is TRBV18 and J usage is TRBJ2-6; D unclear. The CDR3 covers 17 residues. V dropped 3 bases and J dropped 1 base, with 13 bases sitting between them. Germline CDR1 is KGHSH and CDR2 is LQKENI. In nucleotides, the CDR3 is TGTGCCAGCTCACCGGGTGTTTGGGGATCTGGGGCCAACGTCCTGACTTTC. Its translation: CASSPGVWGSGANVLTF. The variable domain in full, completed from reference TRBV18 and TRBJ2-6, reads NAGVMQNPRHLVRRRGQEARLRCSPMKGHSHVYWYRQLPEEGLKFMVYLQKENIIDESGMPKERFSAEFPKEGPSILRIQQVVRGDSAAYFCASSPGVWGSGANVLTFGAGSRLTVL.

The chain recombines TRBV20-1 with TRBJ1-2, with D possibly matching TRBD1 (6 bases). Germline V gene data show CDR1 as DFQATT and CDR2 as SNEGSKA (reference sequence). This CDR3 spans 13 amino acids. The V gene lost 3 bases and the J gene lost 4 bases, with 12 bases spanning the gap. The CDR3 here is CSASVGGPYGYTF. The DNA for the CDR3 is TGCAGTGCTAGTGTAGGGGGGCCCTATGGCTACACCTTC.

This chain uses TRBV19 with TRBJ1-3; TRBD1 matches at 7 bases. J lost 2 bases, V lost 3 bases, and 7 bases had no gene match. The CDR3 sequence is 16 residues long. The germline V gene encodes CDR1 LNHDA and CDR2 SQIVND (reference sequence). The CDR3 here is CASSIRTGEAGNTIYF. The DNA of the CDR3 is TGTGCCAGTAGTATTCGGACAGGAGAAGCTGGAAACACCATATATTTT. Full variable domain (outside the CDR3, taken from reference TRBV19 and TRBJ1-3): DGGITQSPKYLFRKEGQNVTLSCEQNLNHDAMYWYRQDPGQGLRLIYYSQIVNDFQKGDIAEGYSVSREKKESFPLTVTSAQKNPTAFYLCASSIRTGEAGNTIYFGEGSWLTVV.

The chain is built from TRBV3-1 (or the pseudogene TRBV3-2) and TRBJ1-5, with a tentative D call TRBD1 (6 bases). From germline, CDR1 is LGHDT and CDR2 YNNKEL (reference sequence). The germline V and J ends were trimmed by 1 base and 5 bases, with 6 bases remaining between them. The CDR3 is made up of 13 amino acids. The chain's CDR3 is CASSQGTDQPQHF. Written as DNA, the CDR3 is TGTGCCAGCAGCCAAGGGACAGATCAGCCCCAGCATTTT.

This clone appeared a single time. V is TRBV6-5 and J is TRBJ1-5, with D maybe TRBD1 (5 bases). Trimming removed 6 bases from V and 6 bases from J, with 12 bases in between. The germline V gene has CDR1 MNHEY and CDR2 SVGAGI. There are 13 residues in the CDR3. This CDR3 is CASRSDRIQPQHF. In DNA, the CDR3 is TGTGCCAGCAGATCCGACAGAATTCAGCCCCAGCATTTT.

J is TRBJ1-2 and V is TRBV4-3; D unresolved. The CDR3 has 13 residues. In germline, CDR1 is LGHNA, CDR2 YSLEER. V dropped 4 bases and J dropped 4 bases, with 10 bases sitting between them. The CDR3 spells CASSPGGIYGYTF. Here the CDR3 DNA reads TGCGCCAGCAGCCCGGGCGGGATCTATGGCTACACCTTC.

The chain employs TRBV6-5 and TRBJ2-3; 7 bases agree with TRBD2. Germline CDR1 is MNHEY and CDR2 is SVGAGI. The V and J ends lost 5 bases and 10 bases, in that order; junction bases with no gene match: 6. The CDR3 sequence is 12 residues long. The DNA for the CDR3 is TGTGCCAGCAGTACTAGCGAGGCACCGCAGTATTTT. It specifies CASSTSEAPQYF.

In regard to this clone: Other DNA sequences in the sample encode the same CDR3. The gene calls are TRBV6-5 and TRBJ2-5; 10 bases agree with TRBD2. The CDR3 totals 14 residues. V trimming: 2 bases; J trimming: 9 bases; junction bases outside the gene matches: 6. Looked up from germline, CDR1 is MNHEY and CDR2 is SVGAGI. The CDR3 region has the DNA TGTGCCAGCAGTTACCGGCAGCGGGGGGGGGCCCAGTACTTC. This codes for CASSYRQRGGAQYF.

This sequence joins TRBV9 and TRBJ2-3; TRBD2 matches 16 bases. V shed 4 bases, J shed 3 bases, and the junction held 5 bases outside the gene matches. CDR1 and CDR2 from the germline V gene are SGDLS and YYNGEE. The CDR3 consists of 17 residues. Here the CDR3 reads CASSLGTSGGDTDTQYF. For the CDR3, the DNA is TGTGCCAGCAGCTTGGGGACTAGCGGGGGGGATACAGATACGCAGTATTTT.

The CDR3 loop is CAWSKGTDGEQYF. The CDR3 bases are TGTGCCTGGAGTAAGGGGACAGACGGAGAGCAGTACTTC. The V and J genes are TRBV30 and TRBJ2-7, with TRBD1 identical over 7 bases. The CDR3 extends over 13 amino acids. From germline, CDR1 is GTSNPN and CDR2 SVGIG (reference sequence). V trimming: 2 bases; J trimming: 7 bases; junction bases outside the gene matches: 8.

This clone was found once. This chain links TRBV15 with TRBJ1-4; possible D gene TRBD1, 6 bases. CDR1 and CDR2 from the germline V gene are LNHNV and YYDKDF (reference sequence). V was trimmed by 0 bases and J by 6 bases, leaving 11 bases between them. CDR3 size: 15 residues. For the CDR3, the DNA is TGTGCCACCAGCAGAGACGGGGGCGGAGATGAAAAACTGTTTTTT. Translating it yields CATSRDGGGDEKLFF.

V usage is TRBV2 and J usage is TRBJ1-3; 10 nucleotides line up with TRBD1. Germline lookup yields CDR1 SNHLY and CDR2 FYNNEI. CDR3 length: 13 residues. V lost 6 bases to trimming and J lost 4 bases; unmatched junction nucleotides: 0. DNA of the CDR3: TGTGCCAGCAGGACAGGGGGCGGAAACACCATATATTTT. It specifies CASRTGGGNTIYF.

For the CDR3, the DNA is TGCGCCAGCAGCCAACGAATACAGGGTTTTGGGGCCAACGTCCTGACTTTC. This codes for CASSQRIQGFGANVLTF. J is TRBJ2-6 and V is TRBV4-3, with D tentatively TRBD1 (6 bases). Per germline, CDR1 LGHNA and CDR2 YSLEER. This CDR3 comprises 17 residues. The germline V and J ends were trimmed by 2 bases and 3 bases, with 14 bases remaining between them.

The J gene is TRBJ1-4, the V gene TRBV4-1; the D gene is possibly TRBD1 (5 bases). This CDR3 spans 16 amino acids. V gave up 0 bases and J gave up 0 bases, with 8 bases separating them. From germline, CDR1 is MGHRA and CDR2 YSYEKL. The CDR3 DNA is TGCGCCAGCAGCCAAGACAGGGAGGCAACTAATGAAAAACTGTTTTTT. Translating gives CASSQDREATNEKLFF.

The rearrangement uses TRBV12-3 or TRBV12-4 and TRBJ1-2; tentative D call: TRBD1 (5 bases). The CDR3 totals 12 residues. The V and J ends lost 5 bases and 9 bases respectively, with 13 bases between them. The CDR3 region is CASSPTASSYTF. CDR3 sequence (DNA): TGTGCCAGCAGTCCGACAGCCTCCAGCTACACCTTC.

J is TRBJ2-7 and V is TRBV6-5; 7 nucleotides agree with TRBD1. Germline loops: CDR1 MNHEY, CDR2 SVGAGI. J gave up 2 bases and V 7 bases, and 5 bases lay outside the gene matches. This CDR3 region has 13 residues. The CDR3 nucleotides are TGTGCCAGCAATCCGGGACAGCCCTACGAGCAGTACTTC. This translates into CASNPGQPYEQYF.

This chain joins TRBV5-1 and TRBJ1-6; D remains unclear. This CDR3 contains 18 residues. The ends were cut back, 3 bases at V and 0 bases at J, with 16 bases in the middle. Germline CDR1 is SGHRS and CDR2 is YFSETQ. The CDR3 spells CASSSRGDGSSYNSPLHF. The DNA of the CDR3 is TGCGCCAGCAGCTCTCGAGGAGATGGGAGCTCCTATAATTCACCCCTCCACTTT.

The gene calls are TRBV4-3 and TRBJ2-7; 8 bases match TRBD1. Trimming took 1 base from V and 4 from J; bases not matched to a gene: 3. The CDR3 sequence is 14 residues long. The V gene's germline CDR1 is LGHNA and CDR2 YSLEER. The CDR3 DNA reads as TGCGCCAGCAGCCAAGGGACAGGGCGATACGAGCAGTACTTC. This gives the protein CASSQGTGRYEQYF.